One and the same sample provided the 31 T cell receptor beta chains below, sequenced in a study of blood T cell repertoires in COVID-19 (dated by TCRdb to the early 2020s). Libraries came from the immunoSEQ multiplex PCR assay. TCRdb mirrors the immuneACCESS table, restricted to in-frame sequences. Some clones are absent from its copies; in checked studies, under half trace to an unresolved V gene, and the reason for the others is unknown. Recorded for this sample are around 280,000 clones; 70% to 90% of them occurred a single time. Of the sample, approximately 6% falls within the top ten clones. The sample taken for sequencing was PBMCs or T cells enriched from blood (not recorded which). These receptors originate from a woman in her forties who had recovered from COVID-19.

The rearrangement joins TRBV28 to TRBJ1-2; D gene uncertain. V was cut by 7 bases and J by 2 bases, with 17 bases left in between. There are 15 residues in the CDR3. CDR1 is MDHEN and CDR2 is SYDVKM in the germline V gene. The CDR3 reads CASTPAIRLNYGYTF. The CDR3 nucleotides read TGTGCCAGCACGCCTGCGATCCGTCTGAACTATGGCTACACCTTC.

This clone was seen a single time. The chain joins TRBV2 to TRBJ2-5, with D possibly matching TRBD2 (6 bases). This CDR3 region has 14 residues. Trimming cost V 6 bases and J 4 bases, with 15 bases left between them. From germline, CDR1 is SNHLY and CDR2 FYNNEI. CDR3 sequence (DNA): TGTGCCAGCAGCGAACGAGGGCGGGGAGAGACCCAGTACTTC. It codes for CASSERGRGETQYF.

This rearrangement joins TRBV28 to TRBJ2-7; 7 bases agree with TRBD2. V shed 4 bases and J 5 bases; nucleotides not matched to a gene: 2. CDR3 size: 12 residues. Germline V CDR1 and CDR2: MDHEN, SYDVKM. CDR3 coding DNA: TGTGCCAGCAGTTGGGGGGGAGACGAGCAGTACTTC. Translated: CASSWGGDEQYF.

The chain uses TRBV7-9 and TRBJ2-1; D may be TRBD1 (5 bases). With 2 bases removed from V and 0 bases from J, the gap between germline ends came to 5 bases. Germline lookup yields CDR1 SEHNR and CDR2 FQNEAQ (reference sequence). CDR3 size: 14 residues. The CDR3: CASSLQGSYNEQFF. CDR3 sequence (DNA): TGTGCCAGCAGCTTACAGGGCTCCTACAATGAGCAGTTCTTC.

The sample holds one count of this clone. The chain employs TRBV18 and TRBJ1-2; a possible D gene is TRBD1 (5 bases). V shed 3 bases and J shed 2 bases, with 7 bases lying between them. The germline gives CDR1 KGHSH, CDR2 LQKENI. The CDR3 has 13 amino acids. In DNA, the CDR3 is TGTGCCAGCTCACCCCGACAGAACTATGGCTACACCTTC. Translation gives CASSPRQNYGYTF.

V usage is TRBV9 and J usage is TRBJ2-1; 11 bases align to TRBD2. V lost 0 bases to trimming and J lost 9 bases; unmatched junction nucleotides: 5. The CDR3 spans 15 residues. The V gene's germline CDR1 is SGDLS and CDR2 YYNGEE. The CDR3 DNA follows: TGTGCCAGCAGCGTAGGAGCTAGCGGGAGGTCTGAGCAGTTCTTC. Translating it yields CASSVGASGRSEQFF.

This clone came up once. The chain uses TRBV5-1 and TRBJ1-6, with a possible D match to TRBD1 (5 bases). The CDR3 is 17 residues long. Germline values: CDR1 SGHRS, CDR2 YFSETQ. The germline V and J ends were trimmed by 3 bases and 4 bases, with 17 bases remaining between them. Here the CDR3 reads CASSSGLGTGYNSPLHF. In nucleotides, the CDR3 is TGCGCCAGCAGCTCGGGACTGGGGACGGGGTATAATTCACCCCTCCACTTT.

The genes are TRBV7-6 and TRBJ2-1, with unresolved D. The germline V gene has CDR1 SGHVS and CDR2 FNYEAQ. Trimming removed 5 bases at V and 0 bases at J, with 5 bases between. This CDR3 contains 13 residues. The CDR3 loop is CASSPISYNEQFF. CDR3 nucleotide sequence: TGTGCCAGCAGCCCTATCTCCTACAATGAGCAGTTCTTC.

The chain recombines TRBV10-2 with TRBJ2-1; TRBD1 is a possible D gene (5 bases). Per germline, CDR1 WSHSY and CDR2 SAAADI. The V and J ends lost 4 bases and 2 bases respectively, with 12 bases between them. The CDR3 is 15 amino acids. CDR3 amino acids: CASSARTFTYNEQFF. DNA of the CDR3: TGCGCCAGCAGTGCTCGGACATTCACCTACAATGAGCAGTTCTTC.

DNA of the CDR3: TGTGCCAGCAGCAAAAAGCATCACTTGGGGCCTTACGAGCAGTACTTC. Encoded protein: CASSKKHHLGPYEQYF. V usage is TRBV21-1 and J usage is TRBJ2-7; the DNA was not used to check the table's D call, TRBD1. TRBV21-1 is a documented pseudogene. The CDR3 loop spans 16 amino acids.

The chain couples TRBV7-2 to TRBJ2-2; 9 nucleotides align to TRBD2. V shed 3 bases, J shed 5 bases, and the junction held 4 bases outside the gene matches. The germline CDR1 and CDR2 sequences are SGHTA and FQGNSA. The CDR3 is 15 amino acids. The CDR3 sequence: CASSFSGSSTGELFF. The CDR3 DNA reads TGTGCCAGCAGCTTTAGCGGGAGTAGTACCGGGGAGCTGTTTTTT.

The rearrangement joins TRBV7-2 to TRBJ2-1; the D gene is possibly TRBD1 (6 bases). Per germline, CDR1 SGHTA and CDR2 FQGNSA. CDR3 length equals 15 residues. Trimming removed 5 bases at V and 6 bases at J, with 17 bases between. CDR3 sequence: CASSQTGPRANEQFF. CDR3 bases: TGTGCCAGCAGCCAGACAGGTCCTAGAGCCAATGAGCAGTTCTTC.

This clone turned up a few times. The chain uses TRBV29-1 and TRBJ1-5; weak D call: TRBD1 (6 bases). From germline, CDR1 is SQVTM and CDR2 ANQGSEA. Deletions cut 7 bases from V and 4 bases from J, with 14 bases between. This CDR3 comprises 13 residues. The CDR3 is CSAVTGPNQPQHF. CDR3 in DNA: TGCAGCGCTGTGACAGGCCCGAATCAGCCCCAGCATTTT.

This chain joins TRBV7-9 and TRBJ2-6; D not certain. From germline, CDR1 is SEHNR and CDR2 FQNEAQ (reference sequence). The CDR3 runs 15 residues. V shed 2 bases and J shed 0 bases, with 5 bases lying between them. In DNA form, the CDR3 reads TGTGCCAGCAGCTTACGGAGCTCTGGGGCCAACGTCCTGACTTTC. Translating gives CASSLRSSGANVLTF.

The chain links TRBV2 to TRBJ2-7; 9 bases are a match to TRBD2. This CDR3 is built from 17 residues. In germline, CDR1 is SNHLY, CDR2 FYNNEI. Unmatched junction bases numbered 6, after V lost 0 bases and J lost 0 bases. The CDR3 protein is CASSEALSGRFSYEQYF. CDR3 sequence (DNA): TGTGCCAGCAGTGAAGCGCTTAGCGGGAGATTCTCCTACGAGCAGTACTTC. Drawing the rest from reference TRBV2 and TRBJ2-7, the complete variable domain is EPEVTQTPSHQVTQMGQEVILRCVPISNHLYFYWYRQILGQKVEFLVSFYNNEISEKSEIFDDQFSVERPDGSNFTLKIRSTKLEDSAMYFCASSEALSGRFSYEQYFGPGTRLTVT.

The chain carries TRBV28 and TRBJ2-3; D gene unclear. With 2 bases removed from V and 4 bases from J, the gap between germline ends came to 7 bases. The germline V gene has CDR1 MDHEN and CDR2 SYDVKM. CDR3 size: 13 residues. DNA for the CDR3: TGTGCCAGCAGTTTAAGTCTAGCAGATACGCAGTATTTT. Protein: CASSLSLADTQYF.

This chain connects TRBV10-3 to TRBJ1-2, with a possible D match to TRBD1 (5 bases). The CDR3 has 14 residues. Germline V gives CDR1 ENHRY, CDR2 SYGVKD. Deletions cut 4 bases from V and 6 bases from J, with 15 bases between. The CDR3 sequence is CAISVEFGGDGYTF. Here the CDR3 DNA reads TGTGCCATCAGTGTGGAGTTCGGGGGGGATGGCTACACCTTC.

This clone was detected a few times. The CDR3 nucleotides are TGTGCCAGCAGCGCCTCCGGGACTAGCGGGAGAGATACGCAGTATTTT. The encoded protein is CASSASGTSGRDTQYF. This chain links TRBV9 with TRBJ2-3; 14 positions agree with TRBD2. Germline V gene data show CDR1 as SGDLS and CDR2 as YYNGEE. J gave up 5 bases and V 3 bases, and 5 bases lay outside the gene matches. The length of the CDR3 is 16 residues. The full variable domain, its missing parts supplied by reference TRBV9 and TRBJ2-3, is DSGVTQTPKHLITATGQRVTLRCSPRSGDLSVYWYQQSLDQGLQFLIQYYNGEERAKGNILERFSAQQFPDLHSELNLSSLELGDSALYFCASSASGTSGRDTQYFGPGTRLTVL.

This clone is a singleton in its sample. The genes are TRBV7-6 and TRBJ2-7; TRBD1 matches at 8 bases. Losses at the gene ends were 6 bases for V and 5 bases for J; bases not matched to a gene: 9. The CDR3 length is 14 residues. Per the germline V gene, CDR1 is SGHVS and CDR2 is FNYEAQ. The CDR3 loop reads CASSFSPGGDEQYF. The CDR3 region has the DNA TGTGCCAGCAGTTTCTCACCAGGGGGCGACGAGCAGTACTTC.

The chain employs TRBV7-3 and TRBJ1-4; 9 bases fit TRBD1. V gave up 0 bases and J gave up 2 bases; unmatched junction bases: 1. The CDR3 sequence is 16 residues long. Germline V gene lookup returns CDR1 SGHTA and CDR2 FQGTGA. CDR3 protein: CASSLTGTGTNEKLFF. Here the CDR3 DNA reads TGTGCCAGCAGCTTAACTGGGACAGGGACTAATGAAAAACTGTTTTTT.

J is TRBJ2-7 and V is TRBV3-1 (or the pseudogene TRBV3-2); unclear D gene. With 1 base removed from V and 5 bases from J, the gap between germline ends came to 6 bases. The CDR3 is made up of 12 amino acids. Germline loops: CDR1 LGHDT, CDR2 YNNKEL (reference sequence). In DNA, the CDR3 is TGTGCCAGCAGCCAAGCGTCCCACGAGCAGTACTTC. As protein: CASSQASHEQYF.

The genes are TRBV5-1 and TRBJ2-3; 7 nucleotides align to TRBD2. The J segment lost 3 bases and the V segment lost 4 bases, leaving 8 bases of the junction unmatched. The CDR3 is made up of 15 amino acids. Germline lookup yields CDR1 SGHRS and CDR2 YFSETQ. CDR3 residues: CASSPRESGTDTQYF. The CDR3 DNA sequence: TGCGCCAGCAGCCCGCGGGAGAGTGGAACAGATACGCAGTATTTT.

The V gene is TRBV7-8, the J gene TRBJ2-7; the match to TRBD1 covers 7 bases. Looked up from germline, CDR1 is SGHVS and CDR2 is FQNEAQ. CDR3 length: 15 residues. With V trimmed by 0 bases and J by 5 bases, 7 bases remained unmatched. This CDR3 is CASSLAKGASNEQYF. CDR3 sequence (DNA): TGTGCCAGCAGCTTAGCGAAGGGGGCGTCCAACGAGCAGTACTTC.

The V gene is TRBV7-2, the J gene TRBJ2-5, with 10 bases aligning to TRBD2. Germline loops: CDR1 SGHTA, CDR2 FQGNSA. The CDR3 is 15 amino acids. Germline trimming cut 4 bases from V and 5 bases from J; bases unmatched to any gene: 7. The CDR3 DNA reads TGTGCCAGCAGCTCCCAAGCGGGAGGGACGGAGACCCAGTACTTC. This codes for CASSSQAGGTETQYF.

Turning to this clone: The junction does not match germline at one end; this may be a read error. The CDR3 DNA reads as TGTGCCAGCAGCCCTTTAGCGACTACCGGAGAGCTGTTTTTT. Its protein product is CASSPLATTGELFF. The chain is built from TRBV3-1 (or the pseudogene TRBV3-2) and TRBJ2-2; a possible D gene is TRBD2 (5 bases). Per germline, CDR1 LGHDT and CDR2 YNNKEL (reference sequence). The CDR3 is 14 residues long.

This rearrangement joins TRBV29-1 to TRBJ1-1, with D possibly matching TRBD1 (6 bases). V lost 3 bases and J lost 8, with 16 bases in between. Germline-derived CDR1 and CDR2 are SQVTM and ANQGSEA. The CDR3 totals 13 residues. The CDR3 DNA follows: TGCAGCGTTGAGAACAGGGTCGGGTACGAAGCTTTCTTT. Its translation is CSVENRVGYEAFF.

The V gene is TRBV19, the J gene TRBJ1-5; D might be TRBD1 (6 bases). The V end was cut by 5 bases, the J end by 6 bases, with 17 bases between. The CDR3 length is 15 residues. CDR1 is LNHDA, CDR2 SQIVND, per germline (reference sequence). Here the CDR3 reads CASSDPTGGRQPQHF. The CDR3 coding sequence is TGTGCCAGTAGTGACCCGACAGGAGGACGTCAGCCCCAGCATTTT.

This chain uses TRBV4-1 with TRBJ2-5, with D possibly being TRBD1 (6 bases). Trimming took 4 bases from V and 5 from J, leaving 14 bases between them. The CDR3 runs 14 residues. Germline values: CDR1 MGHRA, CDR2 YSYEKL. The CDR3 reads CASSPRGPGETQYF. The CDR3 DNA sequence: TGCGCCAGCAGCCCCAGGGGACCGGGGGAGACCCAGTACTTC.

The chain recombines TRBV7-3 with TRBJ2-3; D may be TRBD1 (5 bases). Germline V CDR1 and CDR2: SGHTA, FQGTGA. Between the trimmed V and J ends, which lost 5 bases and 0 bases, there was a span of 12 bases. The CDR3 totals 15 residues. This CDR3 reads CASSATGVSTDTQYF. The CDR3 DNA reads as TGTGCCAGCAGCGCAACAGGAGTTAGCACAGATACGCAGTATTTT.

The chain employs TRBV27 and TRBJ2-1, with 9 bases matching TRBD2. This CDR3 is 15 amino acids long. Germline CDR1 is MNHEY and CDR2 is SMNVEV (reference sequence). With V trimmed by 6 bases and J by 6 bases, 9 bases remained unmatched. In nucleotides, the CDR3 is TGTGCCAGCAGAGTAGCGGGAGCCTGGGGCAATGAGCAGTTCTTC. Its translation: CASRVAGAWGNEQFF.

This chain links TRBV2 with TRBJ2-7; 9 nucleotides align to TRBD2. Germline V gives CDR1 SNHLY, CDR2 FYNNEI. The length of the CDR3 is 16 residues. Losses at the gene ends were 4 bases for V and 6 bases for J; bases not matched to a gene: 13. The CDR3 nucleotides read TGTGCCAGCAGTGTACTTTTAACTAGCGGGCCGGGCGAGCAGTACTTC. The encoded protein is CASSVLLTSGPGEQYF.